Below are 11 T cell receptor beta chains sequenced from a single sample in a study of Graves' ophthalmopathy and Graves' hyperthyroidism. Amplification targeted the TCR beta CDR3 regions, with RNA transcripts as the source material. HTBI-primed RT-PCR formed the first round, and a multiplex PCR formed the second. TCRdb re-called the multiplex PCR reads with MiXCR, one entry per CDR3 protein. This table has 400,000 or so distinct CDR3 sequences, about a sixth appearing once. The sequencing sample was made of peripheral blood. Source of these receptors: an adult woman with stable Graves' hyperthyroidism.

This clonotype was observed many times. This chain connects TRBV7-8 to TRBJ1-5; D is unresolved. The germline V and J ends were trimmed by 3 bases and 6 bases, with 15 bases remaining between them. There are 15 residues in the CDR3. Germline V gene data show CDR1 as SGHVS and CDR2 as FQNEAQ. CDR3: CASSFGIFKGQPQHF. CDR3 coding DNA: TGTGCCAGCAGCTTTGGCATTTTTAAGGGTCAGCCCCAGCATTTT.

This clonotype came up a few times. CDR3 in amino acids: CANGLAANEQYF. Written as DNA, the CDR3 is TGTGCCAACGGACTAGCGGCAAATGAGCAGTACTTC. V and J are TRBV10-3 and TRBJ2-7, with TRBD2 matching 10 bases. The CDR3 length is 12 residues. After removal of 10 bases from V and 7 bases from J, the junction contained 7 bases not matched to a gene. The germline V gene has CDR1 ENHRY and CDR2 SYGVKD.

This chain joins TRBV7-3 and TRBJ2-7; D perhaps matches TRBD1 (6 bases). Germline loops: CDR1 SGHTA, CDR2 FQGTGA. The CDR3 is made up of 13 amino acids. V lost 5 bases, J lost 5 bases, and 13 bases lay in between. The CDR3 sequence is CASSRTGNDEQYF. The CDR3 nucleotides read TGTGCCAGCAGCCGAACAGGGAACGACGAGCAGTACTTC.

This clonotype occurred many times. The chain employs TRBV25-1 and TRBJ1-2; 8 bases align to TRBD1. There are 15 residues in the CDR3. The germline V gene encodes CDR1 MGHDK and CDR2 SYGVNS. V lost 4 bases, J lost 5 bases, and 9 bases stayed unmatched. CDR3 sequence reads: CASSGSNRGGYGYTF. CDR3 DNA sequence: TGTGCCAGCAGTGGGTCAAACAGGGGGGGGTATGGCTACACCTTC.

At least ten counts were recorded for this clonotype. V gene TRBV12-3 or TRBV12-4 combines with J gene TRBJ2-4, with D possibly TRBD1 on 5 matching bases. The CDR3 is 14 amino acids. V lost 6 bases and J lost 6, with 15 bases in between. CDR3 sequence reads: CASSLGPSGNIQYF. The CDR3 DNA reads TGTGCCAGCAGCCTGGGGCCTTCCGGAAACATTCAGTACTTC.

This clonotype was picked up many times. V and J are TRBV7-8 and TRBJ2-7, with a tentative D call TRBD2 (6 bases). Germline-derived CDR1 and CDR2 are SGHVS and FQNEAQ. The CDR3 runs to 14 residues. The V end lost 4 bases, the J end lost 3 bases, and 13 bases lay between the germline ends. CDR3 coding DNA: TGTGCCAGCAGCTCCCGGACTAATTTCTACGAGCAGTACTTC. This codes for CASSSRTNFYEQYF.

The sample holds many counts of this clonotype. The chain combines TRBV6-1 with TRBJ2-7; 14 bases are shared with TRBD2. This CDR3 comprises 15 residues. V lost 7 bases to trimming and J lost 4 bases; unmatched junction nucleotides: 6. Germline lookup yields CDR1 MNHNS and CDR2 SASEGT. The CDR3 coding sequence is TGTGCCAGCACTAAAGGGACTAGCGGGAGTTACGAGCAGTACTTC. Translated: CASTKGTSGSYEQYF.

There are many counts of this clonotype. CDR3 protein: CSVEVRVHPTWTQYF. CDR3 nucleotide sequence: TGCAGCGTTGAAGTTAGGGTACACCCAACATGGACCCAGTACTTC. J is TRBJ2-5 and V is TRBV29-1; the D is unclear. CDR3 length: 15 residues. Per the germline V gene, CDR1 is SQVTM and CDR2 is ANQGSEA. V lost 1 base, J lost 7 bases, and 19 bases lay in between. Combining the CDR3 with reference TRBV29-1 and TRBJ2-5 gives the whole variable domain SAVISQKPSRDICQRGTSLTIQCQVDSQVTMMFWYRQQPGQSLTLIATANQGSEATYESGFVIDKFPISRPNLTFSTLTVSNMSPEDSSIYLCSVEVRVHPTWTQYFGPGTRLLVL.

This clonotype was seen many times. A read error may be the cause here, since a much bigger clone is one base away. The chain combines TRBV6-2 or TRBV6-3 with TRBJ1-1; no firm D call. In germline, CDR1 is MNHEY, CDR2 SVGEGT. CDR3 size: 14 residues. CDR3 in DNA: TGTGCCAGCAGGGACCGGCCGCTGAGCACTGAAGCTTCCTTT. Translation: CASRDRPLSTEASF.

This clonotype was recorded a few times. The chain couples TRBV19 to TRBJ2-7, with 9 bases identical to TRBD1. Per the germline V gene, CDR1 is LNHDA and CDR2 is SQIVND (reference sequence). This CDR3 is 12 amino acids long. J lost 9 bases, V lost 6 bases, and 6 bases had no gene match. The CDR3 reads CASRPGQGRQYF. The CDR3 DNA sequence: TGTGCCAGTAGGCCGGGACAGGGAAGGCAGTACTTC.

CDR3 region: CSAYNFGLAGVQETQYF. The CDR3 DNA reads as TGCAGTGCCTACAACTTCGGACTAGCGGGAGTCCAAGAGACCCAGTACTTC. The chain carries TRBV20-1 and TRBJ2-5; 13 bases agree with TRBD2. Trimming at V came to 6 bases and at J to 1 base, leaving 11 bases not matched to a gene. The CDR3 spans 17 residues. CDR1 is DFQATT, CDR2 SNEGSKA, per germline (reference sequence).